The clone carrying this TCR beta chain occurred a few times. Via MiXCR, TCRdb re-called the 5' RACE reads, giving one row per CDR3 protein. The sample holds fewer than 350,000 distinct CDR3 sequences, over 8% seen once. The source of the sample is a study of T cells after yellow fever vaccination. This clonotype was obtained from a man in his late teens or twenties who received the YFV17D yellow fever vaccine. Sequenced material: PBMCs, taken on the day of the first yellow fever vaccination.

The CDR3 DNA reads as TGTGCCAGCAGCTTGGACAGGGGACGGCCCGGGGAGCTGTTTTTT. It encodes CASSLDRGRPGELFF. This rearrangement joins TRBV7-2 to TRBJ2-2, with TRBD1 identical over 9 bases. The J segment lost 6 bases and the V segment lost 3 bases, leaving 5 bases of the junction unmatched. Germline assignment: CDR1 SGHTA and CDR2 FQGNSA. This CDR3 is 15 amino acids long. The complete variable domain, with remaining parts taken from reference TRBV7-2 and TRBJ2-2, reads GAGVSQSPSNKVTEKGKDVELRCDPISGHTALYWYRQSLGQGLEFLIYFQGNSAPDKSGLPSDRFSAERTGGSVSTLTIQRTQQEDSAVYLCASSLDRGRPGELFFGEGSRLTVL.